The 3 T cell receptor beta chains presented below share a single source sample, sequenced in a study of blood T cell repertoires in COVID-19. Assay: immunoSEQ multiplex PCR; the TCRdb copy retains only in-frame clones and omits some. The repertoire holds roughly 350,000 clones, with 85% as singletons. Sequenced input: peripheral blood. The receptor set was obtained from a woman between 18 and 29 years old with acute or convalescent COVID-19.

V and J are TRBV6-4 and TRBJ1-1; 8 bases agree with TRBD1. The ends lost 5 bases at V and 5 bases at J; junction bases unmatched: 13. Per the germline V gene, CDR1 is MRHNA and CDR2 is SNTAGT. The CDR3 runs 16 residues. Written as DNA, the CDR3 is TGTGCCAGCAGTAGATCAGGGGGCGCGGGATGGACTGAAGCTTTCTTT. It yields the protein CASSRSGGAGWTEAFF.

This clone was counted between two and nine times. The V call is TRBV27, the J call TRBJ2-6; D call uncertain. This CDR3 region has 18 residues. V shed 2 bases and J shed 2 bases, with 16 bases lying between them. Germline CDR1 reads MNHEY; CDR2 reads SMNVEV (reference sequence). CDR3 sequence reads: CASSLNSPTETGANVLTF. The DNA of the CDR3 is TGTGCCAGCAGTTTAAATTCCCCGACTGAAACTGGGGCCAACGTCCTGACTTTC.

The chain links TRBV5-1 to TRBJ2-2; TRBD1 aligns across 7 bases. Germline CDR1 is SGHRS and CDR2 is YFSETQ. The CDR3 contains 16 residues. After removal of 2 bases from V and 2 bases from J, the junction contained 6 bases not matched to a gene. In DNA, the CDR3 is TGCGCCAGCAGCTTCGGGACAGCGATAAACACCGGGGAGCTGTTTTTT. Translated: CASSFGTAINTGELFF. Together with reference TRBV5-1 and TRBJ2-2, the CDR3 gives the full variable domain: KAGVTQTPRYLIKTRGQQVTLSCSPISGHRSVSWYQQTPGQGLQFLFEYFSETQRNKGNFPGRFSGRQFSNSRSEMNVSTLELGDSALYLCASSFGTAINTGELFFGEGSRLTVL.